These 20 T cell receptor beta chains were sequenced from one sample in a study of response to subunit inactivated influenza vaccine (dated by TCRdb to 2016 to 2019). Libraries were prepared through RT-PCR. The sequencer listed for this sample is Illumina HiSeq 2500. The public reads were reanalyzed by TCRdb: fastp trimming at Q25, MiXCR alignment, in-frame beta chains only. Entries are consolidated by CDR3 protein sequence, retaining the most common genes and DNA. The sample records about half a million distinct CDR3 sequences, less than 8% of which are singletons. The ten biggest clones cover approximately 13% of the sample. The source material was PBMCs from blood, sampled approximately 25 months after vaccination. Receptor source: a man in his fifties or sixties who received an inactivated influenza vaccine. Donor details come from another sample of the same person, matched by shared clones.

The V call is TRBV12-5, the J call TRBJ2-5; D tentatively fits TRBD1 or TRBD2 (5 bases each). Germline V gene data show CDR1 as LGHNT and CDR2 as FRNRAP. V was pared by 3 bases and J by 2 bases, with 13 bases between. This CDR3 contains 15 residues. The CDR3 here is CASGFFGTEQETQYF. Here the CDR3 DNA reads TGTGCTAGTGGTTTTTTTGGGACCGAGCAAGAGACCCAGTACTTC.

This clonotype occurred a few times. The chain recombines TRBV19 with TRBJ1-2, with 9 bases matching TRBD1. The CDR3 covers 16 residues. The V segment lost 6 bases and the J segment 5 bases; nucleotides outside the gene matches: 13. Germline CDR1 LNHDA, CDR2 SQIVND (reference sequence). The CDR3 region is CASSPFTGGTGYGYTF. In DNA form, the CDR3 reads TGTGCCAGTAGCCCTTTCACGGGCGGGACAGGGTATGGCTACACCTTC.

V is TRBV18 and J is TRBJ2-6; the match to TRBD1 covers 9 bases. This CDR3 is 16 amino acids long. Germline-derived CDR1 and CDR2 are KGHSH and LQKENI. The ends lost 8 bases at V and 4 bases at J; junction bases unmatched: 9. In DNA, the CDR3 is TGTGCCAGCGCCCCGGGACAGGGTCTCGGGGCCAACGTCCTGACTTTC. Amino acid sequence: CASAPGQGLGANVLTF.

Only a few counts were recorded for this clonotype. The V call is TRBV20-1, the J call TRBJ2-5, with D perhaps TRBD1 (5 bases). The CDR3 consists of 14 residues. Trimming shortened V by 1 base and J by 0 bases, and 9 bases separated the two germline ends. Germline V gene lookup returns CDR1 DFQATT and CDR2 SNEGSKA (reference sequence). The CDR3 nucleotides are TGCAGTGCTAGAGGGGGCTCGTACCAAGAGACCCAGTACTTC. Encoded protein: CSARGGSYQETQYF.

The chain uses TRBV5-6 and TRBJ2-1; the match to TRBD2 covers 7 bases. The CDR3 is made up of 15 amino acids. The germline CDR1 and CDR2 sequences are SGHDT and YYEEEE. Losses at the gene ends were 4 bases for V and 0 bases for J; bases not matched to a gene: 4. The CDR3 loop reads CASSRGVRSYNEQFF. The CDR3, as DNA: TGTGCCAGCAGCCGGGGGGTCCGCTCCTACAATGAGCAGTTCTTC.

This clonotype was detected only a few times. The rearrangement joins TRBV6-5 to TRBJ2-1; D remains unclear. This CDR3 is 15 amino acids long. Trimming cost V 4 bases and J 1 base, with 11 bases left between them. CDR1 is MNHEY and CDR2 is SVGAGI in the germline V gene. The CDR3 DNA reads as TGTGCCAGCAGTTCGGGCCCAAGGTCCTACAATGAGCAGTTCTTC. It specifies CASSSGPRSYNEQFF.

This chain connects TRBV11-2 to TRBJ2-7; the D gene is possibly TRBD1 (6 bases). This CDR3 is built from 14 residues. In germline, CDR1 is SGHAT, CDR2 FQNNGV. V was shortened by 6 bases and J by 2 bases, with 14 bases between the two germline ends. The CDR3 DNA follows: TGTGCCAGCAGTTTCAGGACAGTCCCCTACGAGCAGTACTTC. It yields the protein CASSFRTVPYEQYF. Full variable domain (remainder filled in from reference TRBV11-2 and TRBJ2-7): EAGVAQSPRYKIIEKRQSVAFWCNPISGHATLYWYQQILGQGPKLLIQFQNNGVVDDSQLPKDRFSAERLKGVDSTLKIQPAKLEDSAVYLCASSFRTVPYEQYFGPGTRLTVT.

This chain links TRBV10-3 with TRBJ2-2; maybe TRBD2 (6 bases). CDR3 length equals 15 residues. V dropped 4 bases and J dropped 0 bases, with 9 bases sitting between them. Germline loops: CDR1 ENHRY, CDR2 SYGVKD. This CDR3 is CAISAGDANTGELFF. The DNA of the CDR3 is TGTGCCATCAGTGCGGGAGACGCGAACACCGGGGAGCTGTTTTTT.

This CDR3 is CASSRRLAETTDTQYF. For the CDR3, the DNA is TGTGCCAGCAGCCGACGACTAGCGGAAACTACAGATACGCAGTATTTT. The gene calls are TRBV14 and TRBJ2-3; 9 bases line up with TRBD2. The trim removed 4 bases at V and 3 bases at J, leaving 8 bases unmatched. The germline CDR1 and CDR2 sequences are SGHDN and FVKESK. This CDR3 has 16 residues.

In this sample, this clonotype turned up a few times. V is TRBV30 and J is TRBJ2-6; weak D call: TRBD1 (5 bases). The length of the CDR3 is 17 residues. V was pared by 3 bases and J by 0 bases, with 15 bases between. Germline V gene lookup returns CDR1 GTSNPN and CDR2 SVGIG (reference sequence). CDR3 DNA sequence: TGTGCCTGGAGCGGCCTCCGGACACCCTCTGGGGCCAACGTCCTGACTTTC. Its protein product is CAWSGLRTPSGANVLTF.

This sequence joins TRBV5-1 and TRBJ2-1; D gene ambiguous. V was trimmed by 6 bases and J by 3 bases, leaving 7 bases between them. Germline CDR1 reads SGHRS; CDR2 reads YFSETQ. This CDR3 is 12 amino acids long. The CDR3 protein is CASNGGYNEQFF. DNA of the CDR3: TGCGCCAGCAATGGCGGCTACAATGAGCAGTTCTTC.

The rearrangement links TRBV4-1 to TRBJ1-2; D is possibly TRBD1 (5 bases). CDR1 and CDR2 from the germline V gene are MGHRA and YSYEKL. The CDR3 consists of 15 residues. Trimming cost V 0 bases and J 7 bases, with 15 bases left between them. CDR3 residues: CASSQDYPGSSGYTF. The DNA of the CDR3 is TGCGCCAGCAGCCAAGATTATCCAGGGTCGAGTGGCTACACCTTC.

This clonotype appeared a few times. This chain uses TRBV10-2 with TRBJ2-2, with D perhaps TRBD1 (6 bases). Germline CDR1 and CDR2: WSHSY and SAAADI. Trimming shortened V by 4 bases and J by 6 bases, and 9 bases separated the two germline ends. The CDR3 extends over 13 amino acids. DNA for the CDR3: TGCGCCAGCAGTGGAAACAGGGCCGGGGAGCTGTTTTTT. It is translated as CASSGNRAGELFF.

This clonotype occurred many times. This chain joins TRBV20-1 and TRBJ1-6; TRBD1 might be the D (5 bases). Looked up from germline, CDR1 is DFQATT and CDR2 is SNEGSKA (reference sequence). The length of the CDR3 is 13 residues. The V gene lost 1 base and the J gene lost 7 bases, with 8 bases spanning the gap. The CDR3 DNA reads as TGCAGTGCTAGAGTAGGGGTAAATTCACCCCTCCACTTT. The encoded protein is CSARVGVNSPLHF.

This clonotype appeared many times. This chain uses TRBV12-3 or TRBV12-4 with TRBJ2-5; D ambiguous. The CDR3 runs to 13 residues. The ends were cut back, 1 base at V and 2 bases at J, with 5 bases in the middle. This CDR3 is CASSLGPQETQYF. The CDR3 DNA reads TGTGCCAGCAGTTTAGGGCCACAAGAGACCCAGTACTTC.

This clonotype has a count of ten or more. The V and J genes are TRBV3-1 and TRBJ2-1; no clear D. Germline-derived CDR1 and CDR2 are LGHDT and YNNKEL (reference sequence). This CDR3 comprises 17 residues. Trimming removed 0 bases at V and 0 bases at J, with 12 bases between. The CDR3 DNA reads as TGTGCCAGCAGCCAAGATGAGGAGCCAGGCTCCTACAATGAGCAGTTCTTC. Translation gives CASSQDEEPGSYNEQFF.

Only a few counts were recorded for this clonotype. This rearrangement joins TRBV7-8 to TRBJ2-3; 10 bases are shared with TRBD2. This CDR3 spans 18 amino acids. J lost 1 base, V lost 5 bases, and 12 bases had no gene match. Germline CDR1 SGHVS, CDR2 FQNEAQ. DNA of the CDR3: TGTGCCAGCAGCCCAGTGGGCGGAGCGGGAGGGCGCACAGATACGCAGTATTTT. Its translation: CASSPVGGAGGRTDTQYF.

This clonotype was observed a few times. The CDR3 sequence: CASRPGTGASYNEQFF. The CDR3 region has the DNA TGTGCCAGCAGACCAGGGACAGGGGCCTCCTACAATGAGCAGTTCTTC. The rearrangement joins TRBV5-6 to TRBJ2-1, with 10 bases that match TRBD1. V trimming: 5 bases; J trimming: 0 bases; junction bases outside the gene matches: 5. CDR1 and CDR2 (germline): SGHDT, YYEEEE. This CDR3 has 16 residues.

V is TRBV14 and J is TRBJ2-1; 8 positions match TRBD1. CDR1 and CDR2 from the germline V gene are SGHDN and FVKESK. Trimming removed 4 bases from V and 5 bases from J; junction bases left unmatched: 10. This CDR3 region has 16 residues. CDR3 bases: TGTGCCAGCAGCCCCCTTCAGGACAGGGCCAACAATGAGCAGTTCTTC. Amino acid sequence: CASSPLQDRANNEQFF.

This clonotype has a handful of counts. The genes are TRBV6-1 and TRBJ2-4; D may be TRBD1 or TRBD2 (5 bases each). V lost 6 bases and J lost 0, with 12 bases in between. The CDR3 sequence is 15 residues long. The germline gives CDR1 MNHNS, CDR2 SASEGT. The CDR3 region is CASRTARGAKNIQYF. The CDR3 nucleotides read TGTGCCAGCAGGACAGCGAGGGGAGCCAAAAACATTCAGTACTTC.